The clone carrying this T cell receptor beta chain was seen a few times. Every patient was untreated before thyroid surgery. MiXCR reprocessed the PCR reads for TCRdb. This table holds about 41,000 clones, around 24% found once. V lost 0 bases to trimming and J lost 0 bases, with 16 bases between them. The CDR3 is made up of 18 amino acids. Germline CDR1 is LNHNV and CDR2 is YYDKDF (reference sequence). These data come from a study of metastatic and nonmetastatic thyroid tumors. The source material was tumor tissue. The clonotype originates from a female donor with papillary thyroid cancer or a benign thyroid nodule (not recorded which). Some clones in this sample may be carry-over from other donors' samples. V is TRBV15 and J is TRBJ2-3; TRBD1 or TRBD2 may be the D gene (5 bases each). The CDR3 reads CATSRDTLAGASTDTQYF. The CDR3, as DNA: TGTGCCACCAGCAGAGATACCCTCGCCGGGGCTAGCACAGATACGCAGTATTTT. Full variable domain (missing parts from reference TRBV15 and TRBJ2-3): DAMVIQNPRYQVTQFGKPVTLSCSQTLNHNVMYWYQQKSSQAPKLLFHYYDKDFNNEADTPDNFQSRRPNTSFCFLDIRSPGLGDTAMYLCATSRDTLAGASTDTQYFGPGTRLTVL.